This entry features one T cell receptor beta chain sequence. The source of the sample is a study of blood T cell repertoires in COVID-19. At the level of the study: Samples of COVID-19 (acute and convalescent) were obtained from the United States, Italy and Spain. T cells, B-cell-depleted T cells, or PBMCs supplied cDNA or gDNA.

In the authors' workflow: It was from reference gene primer amplification that nucleated cell counts were estimated. Profiling relied on immunoSEQ multiplex PCR, and the TCRdb table lists in-frame clones only, not all of them. The D gene and trimming were derived from the DNA, and the V and J assignments and clone size from that table. The table includes about 55,000 clones, roughly 89% detected once. The CDR3 runs 15 residues. Germline V gives CDR1 SGHAT, CDR2 FQDESV (reference sequence). Trimming shortened V by 5 bases and J by 6 bases, and 17 bases separated the two germline ends. Seattle's enrolled individuals joined amid active infection and were then monitored longitudinally.

The TCR sequence derives from a man in his forties or fifties with COVID-19, enrolled during active disease. Source material: peripheral blood. This chain uses TRBV11-1 with TRBJ2-1; D may be TRBD1 (5 bases). CDR3 amino acids: CASSENSGIGNEQFF. In nucleotides, the CDR3 is TGTGCCAGCAGCGAGAATTCAGGGATTGGCAATGAGCAGTTCTTC.